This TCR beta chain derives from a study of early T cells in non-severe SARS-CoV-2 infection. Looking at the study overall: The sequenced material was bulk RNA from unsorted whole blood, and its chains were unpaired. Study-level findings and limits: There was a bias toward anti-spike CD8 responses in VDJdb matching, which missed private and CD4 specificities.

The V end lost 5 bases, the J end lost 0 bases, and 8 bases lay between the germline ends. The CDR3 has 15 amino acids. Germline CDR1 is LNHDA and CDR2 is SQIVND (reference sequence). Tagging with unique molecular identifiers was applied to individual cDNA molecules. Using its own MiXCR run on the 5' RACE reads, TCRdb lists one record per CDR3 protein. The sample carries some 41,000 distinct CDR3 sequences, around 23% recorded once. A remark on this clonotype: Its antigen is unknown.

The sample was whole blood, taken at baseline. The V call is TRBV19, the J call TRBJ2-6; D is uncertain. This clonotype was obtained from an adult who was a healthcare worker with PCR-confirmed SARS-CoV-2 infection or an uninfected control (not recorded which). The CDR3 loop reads CASSDGRSGANVLTF. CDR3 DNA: TGTGCCAGTAGTGACGGCCGCTCTGGGGCCAACGTCCTGACTTTC.